The 26 T cell receptor beta chains listed next were all sequenced from one sample in a study of cytomegalovirus exposure and HLA in healthy donors. The study ran its PCR with 60 Vbeta and 13 Jbeta primers. Data came from immunoSEQ multiplex PCR; TCRdb stores just in-frame clones and leaves some out. Of under 200,000 clones in the sample, around 80% were seen once. The material sequenced was PBMCs. All receptors come from a woman in her 30s in good health and CMV-seropositive.

The chain joins TRBV9 to TRBJ2-7, with 7 bases lining up with TRBD1. CDR3 size: 14 residues. Losses at the gene ends were 6 bases for V and 6 bases for J; bases not matched to a gene: 12. The germline V gene encodes CDR1 SGDLS and CDR2 YYNGEE. The CDR3: CASTPGTEGFEQYF. CDR3 in DNA: TGTGCCAGCACCCCAGGGACAGAGGGCTTCGAGCAGTACTTC. The whole variable domain, remainder taken from reference TRBV9 and TRBJ2-7, is DSGVTQTPKHLITATGQRVTLRCSPRSGDLSVYWYQQSLDQGLQFLIQYYNGEERAKGNILERFSAQQFPDLHSELNLSSLELGDSALYFCASTPGTEGFEQYFGPGTRLTVT.

This clone was observed at least ten times. The V gene is TRBV6-5, the J gene TRBJ1-2, with 7 bases aligning to TRBD1. With V trimmed by 4 bases and J by 8 bases, 4 bases remained unmatched. From germline, CDR1 is MNHEY and CDR2 SVGAGI. The CDR3 is 12 residues long. The CDR3 loop reads CASSSSQGGYTF. For the CDR3, the DNA is TGTGCCAGCAGTTCATCACAGGGGGGCTACACCTTC.

The chain links TRBV27 to TRBJ2-7; 7 bases agree with TRBD1. CDR1 and CDR2 (germline): MNHEY, SMNVEV (reference sequence). The CDR3 has 14 amino acids. V was pared by 2 bases and J by 5 bases, with 6 bases of the junction left unmatched. The DNA of the CDR3 is TGTGCCAGCAGTTTAATGAAGGGGGCAAACGAGCAGTACTTC. Protein: CASSLMKGANEQYF.

The chain recombines TRBV5-1 with TRBJ1-1, with D possibly matching TRBD1 (6 bases). The CDR3 runs 15 residues. V was cut by 0 bases and J by 5 bases, with 14 bases left in between. From germline, CDR1 is SGHRS and CDR2 YFSETQ. The CDR3 sequence is CASSLEGGRDTEAFF. The DNA of the CDR3 is TGCGCCAGCAGCTTGGAGGGGGGGAGGGATACTGAAGCTTTCTTT.

The chain couples TRBV18 to TRBJ2-5; TRBD2 is a possible D gene (5 bases). The CDR3 runs 14 residues. Looked up from germline, CDR1 is KGHSH and CDR2 is LQKENI. Trimming shortened V by 2 bases and J by 7 bases, and 14 bases separated the two germline ends. In DNA, the CDR3 is TGTGCCAGCTCACCAACTCTAGCCGAAGGGACCCAGTACTTC. The encoded protein is CASSPTLAEGTQYF. The variable domain in full, completed from reference TRBV18 and TRBJ2-5, reads NAGVMQNPRHLVRRRGQEARLRCSPMKGHSHVYWYRQLPEEGLKFMVYLQKENIIDESGMPKERFSAEFPKEGPSILRIQQVVRGDSAAYFCASSPTLAEGTQYFGPGTRLLVL.

The rearrangement links TRBV5-1 to TRBJ1-1; a possible D gene is TRBD1 (5 bases). V shed 3 bases and J shed 3 bases, with 6 bases lying between them. The CDR3 has 12 amino acids. CDR1 and CDR2 (germline): SGHRS, YFSETQ. In DNA form, the CDR3 reads TGCGCCAGCAGCTCACAGGACACTGAAGCTTTCTTT. It translates to CASSSQDTEAFF.

The rearrangement links TRBV7-6 to TRBJ2-1; D is unclear. The V gene lost 5 bases and the J gene lost 10 bases, with 12 bases spanning the gap. The CDR3 loop spans 12 amino acids. Germline V CDR1 and CDR2: SGHVS, FNYEAQ. DNA for the CDR3: TGTGCCAGCAGCCACCAGTTACCCGAGCAGTTCTTC. Its protein is CASSHQLPEQFF.

This chain links TRBV4-2 with TRBJ2-7, with D maybe TRBD1 (5 bases). The V gene's germline CDR1 is LGHNA and CDR2 YNFKEQ. V lost 2 bases, J lost 2 bases, and 13 bases lay in between. The CDR3 contains 15 residues. CDR3: CASSQNADSPYEQYF. Written as DNA, the CDR3 is TGTGCCAGCAGCCAAAACGCCGACAGCCCCTACGAGCAGTACTTC.

The rearrangement joins TRBV5-6 to TRBJ2-7; 13 bases fit TRBD2. The CDR3 runs to 15 residues. After removal of 4 bases from V and 2 bases from J, the junction contained 3 bases not matched to a gene. Per the germline V gene, CDR1 is SGHDT and CDR2 is YYEEEE. The CDR3 protein is CASSVGLAGPYEQYF. The CDR3 bases are TGTGCCAGCAGCGTGGGACTAGCGGGGCCCTACGAGCAGTACTTC.

There are a few counts of this clone. The V gene is TRBV6-5, the J gene TRBJ1-4; the D gene is possibly TRBD1 (6 bases). The CDR3 has 15 residues. Trimming stripped 5 bases from V and 4 bases from J, with 14 bases between. Germline-derived CDR1 and CDR2 are MNHEY and SVGAGI. As DNA, the CDR3 is TGTGCCAGCAGTAACAGCCAGGGGCTTAATGAAAAACTGTTTTTT. Protein sequence: CASSNSQGLNEKLFF.

A single count supports this clone. Lacking the conserved final phenylalanine or tryptophan, this CDR3 likely reflects a read error. The CDR3 DNA sequence: TGTGCCAGCAGGGGGCCCTACGAGCAGTACCTC. Its translation: CASRGPYEQYL. The V and J genes are TRBV6-5 and TRBJ2-7, with D perhaps matching TRBD1 (5 bases). The CDR3 spans 11 residues. CDR1 is MNHEY and CDR2 is SVGAGI in the germline V gene. Trimming took off 6 bases at V and 2 bases at J, with 5 bases between the two ends.

This chain joins TRBV9 and TRBJ2-7, with D perhaps TRBD1 (6 bases). The V gene lost 4 bases and the J gene lost 2 bases, with 13 bases spanning the gap. Germline-derived CDR1 and CDR2 are SGDLS and YYNGEE. The CDR3 is 14 residues long. The DNA for the CDR3 is TGTGCCAGCAGCACAGGGTGGGGGCCCTACGAGCAGTACTTC. The encoded protein is CASSTGWGPYEQYF.

The sample holds a few counts of this clone. The V call is TRBV27, the J call TRBJ1-5; D remains unclear. The germline V gene has CDR1 MNHEY and CDR2 SMNVEV (reference sequence). V shed 3 bases and J shed 3 bases, with 3 bases lying between them. CDR3 length: 12 residues. The CDR3 spells CASSFNNQPQHF. CDR3 nucleotides: TGTGCCAGCAGTTTTAACAATCAGCCCCAGCATTTT.

This chain connects TRBV27 to TRBJ2-7, with D hard to call. The CDR3 totals 14 residues. Between the trimmed V and J ends, which lost 3 bases and 2 bases, there was a span of 11 bases. The germline gives CDR1 MNHEY, CDR2 SMNVEV (reference sequence). CDR3 sequence: CASSFRSVAYEQYF. CDR3 sequence (DNA): TGTGCCAGCAGTTTTCGGAGTGTTGCCTACGAGCAGTACTTC.

Note on this clone: At one boundary the junction diverges from the germline segment, which might be a read error. This chain joins TRBV11-3 and TRBJ1-1, with D perhaps TRBD1 (5 bases). The CDR3 has 16 amino acids. The germline gives CDR1 SGHNT, CDR2 YENEEA. The CDR3: CASSIDAWGRDTEAFF. CDR3 DNA sequence: TGTGCCAGCAGCATAGACGCCTGGGGCCGGGACACTGAAGCTTTCTTT. Full variable domain (remainder filled in from reference TRBV11-3 and TRBJ1-1): EAGVVQSPRYKIIEKKQPVAFWCNPISGHNTLYWYLQNLGQGPELLIRYENEEAVDDSQLPKDRFSAERLKGVDSTLKIQPAELGDSAVYLCASSIDAWGRDTEAFFGQGTRLTVV.

This chain joins TRBV7-8 and TRBJ1-6, with 11 bases aligning to TRBD1. The CDR3 spans 15 residues. Per the germline V gene, CDR1 is SGHVS and CDR2 is FQNEAQ. The V gene end was trimmed by 5 bases and the J gene end by 7 bases; junction bases not matched to a gene: 4. The CDR3 loop is CASSTGTGGNSPLHF. Here the CDR3 DNA reads TGTGCCAGCAGCACCGGGACAGGGGGGAATTCACCCCTCCACTTT.

The chain uses TRBV5-1 and TRBJ2-5; D is perhaps TRBD2 (6 bases). Gene TRBJ2-7 matches the end of the DNA better, so the J call may be wrong. Per germline, CDR1 SGHRS and CDR2 YFSETQ. This CDR3 spans 15 amino acids. The CDR3 nucleotides read TGCGCCAGCAGCTCGATGAGCGGAGGGGAGAACGAGCAGTACTTC. This gives the protein CASSSMSGGENEQYF.

The chain employs TRBV18 and TRBJ1-1, with TRBD1 identical over 9 bases. Germline-derived CDR1 and CDR2 are KGHSH and LQKENI. There are 16 residues in the CDR3. V lost 6 bases to trimming and J lost 0 bases; unmatched junction nucleotides: 8. The CDR3 nucleotides read TGTGCCAGCTCGCCGGACAGGGGAGCTGTGAACACTGAAGCTTTCTTT. Its protein is CASSPDRGAVNTEAFF.

CDR3 sequence: CASSRHGQGNTEAFF. The CDR3 nucleotides are TGTGCCAGCAGCCGCCATGGACAGGGAAACACTGAAGCTTTCTTT. This chain uses TRBV14 with TRBJ1-1; TRBD1 agrees at 8 bases. CDR1 and CDR2 from the germline V gene are SGHDN and FVKESK. The ends lost 4 bases at V and 2 bases at J; junction bases unmatched: 6. The CDR3 is 15 amino acids.

This clone was detected a few times. This sequence joins TRBV9 and TRBJ1-2, with TRBD1 identical over 9 bases. CDR3 length: 14 residues. The germline V gene has CDR1 SGDLS and CDR2 YYNGEE. After removal of 4 bases from V and 8 bases from J, the junction contained 9 bases not matched to a gene. CDR3 bases: TGTGCCAGCAGCCGGGGACAGGGCTGGAGAGGCTACACCTTC. Amino acids: CASSRGQGWRGYTF.

The chain is built from TRBV11-2 and TRBJ1-2, with D perhaps matching TRBD1 (6 bases). V lost 4 bases and J 8 bases, leaving 14 bases between the germline ends. Germline assignment: CDR1 SGHAT and CDR2 FQNNGV. The CDR3 spans 13 residues. This chain's CDR3 is CASSSIHREGYTF. In nucleotides, the CDR3 is TGTGCCAGCAGCTCCATCCACAGGGAAGGCTACACCTTC. Filled out from reference TRBV11-2 and TRBJ1-2, the complete variable domain reads EAGVAQSPRYKIIEKRQSVAFWCNPISGHATLYWYQQILGQGPKLLIQFQNNGVVDDSQLPKDRFSAERLKGVDSTLKIQPAKLEDSAVYLCASSSIHREGYTFGSGTRLTVV.

The chain combines TRBV11-2 with TRBJ2-1, with D perhaps matching TRBD1 or TRBD2 (7 bases each). The CDR3 contains 13 residues. V lost 10 bases and J 7 bases, leaving 17 bases between the germline ends. Germline CDR1 reads SGHAT; CDR2 reads FQNNGV. The CDR3 is CATRGGFTNEQFF. CDR3 coding DNA: TGTGCCACCAGGGGGGGGTTCACGAATGAGCAGTTCTTC.

The chain carries TRBV4-1 and TRBJ1-6, with D possibly TRBD1 on 5 matching bases. CDR3 length: 16 residues. Germline V gene data show CDR1 as MGHRA and CDR2 as YSYEKL. V was cut by 2 bases and J by 0 bases, with 8 bases left in between. CDR3 region: CASSQLGGSYNSPLHF. The CDR3, as DNA: TGCGCCAGCAGCCAACTGGGGGGCTCCTATAATTCACCCCTCCACTTT.

This chain joins TRBV15 and TRBJ1-6, with 10 nucleotides matching TRBD1. The CDR3 is 14 residues long. Trimming removed 5 bases from V and 10 bases from J; junction bases left unmatched: 5. Germline loops: CDR1 LNHNV, CDR2 YYDKDF (reference sequence). The chain's CDR3 is CATSPGQGTSPLHF. Written as DNA, the CDR3 is TGTGCCACCAGCCCGGGACAGGGGACCTCACCCCTCCACTTT.

The V gene is TRBV7-9, the J gene TRBJ2-7; TRBD1 aligns across 8 bases. Germline CDR1 reads SEHNR; CDR2 reads FQNEAQ (reference sequence). The CDR3 loop spans 14 amino acids. V lost 4 bases to trimming and J lost 5 bases; unmatched junction nucleotides: 7. As DNA, the CDR3 is TGTGCCAGCAGCTACGGACAGGGAAGCGACGAGCAGTACTTC. The encoded protein is CASSYGQGSDEQYF.

This chain links TRBV11-2 with TRBJ2-5; the D gene is possibly TRBD2 (5 bases). The CDR3 length is 18 residues. V lost 5 bases, J lost 0 bases, and 22 bases lay in between. Germline V CDR1 and CDR2: SGHAT, FQNNGV. The CDR3 is CASSPPIAGSFYQETQYF. In DNA form, the CDR3 reads TGTGCCAGCAGCCCGCCGATCGCGGGTTCCTTTTACCAAGAGACCCAGTACTTC.